This TCR beta chain was documented in a study of OX40 agonist ivuxolimab in advanced cancers. Study information: Prior therapy, whether anti-PD-1, anti-PD-L1 or anti-CTLA-4, was allowed, and roughly 44% had some.

The study, taken as a whole, reports: By week 6 at 0.1 to 3.0 mg/kg, blood CD4+ and CD8+ T cells had expanded clonally. Antigen specificity of clonally expanded peripheral T cells was not established.

The CDR3 covers 13 residues. Trimming shortened V by 5 bases and J by 1 base, and 6 bases separated the two germline ends. The germline gives CDR1 MNHNS, CDR2 SASEGT. Clones were sequenced by immunoSEQ multiplex PCR, and TCRdb holds only the in-frame ones, with some missing. This sample has around 80,000 clones, with around 86% found just once. This clone was found once. Antigen unknown. The genes are TRBV6-1 and TRBJ1-5; the D is unclear. The specimen comprised CD4+ or CD8+ T cells sorted from blood, sampled in a trial of the OX40 agonist ivuxolimab. The receptor's source is an adult with an advanced solid tumor such as melanoma, head and neck, liver or kidney cancer. CDR3 coding DNA: TGTGCCAGCAGTCTAGAGAGCAATCAGCCCCAGCATTTT. As protein: CASSLESNQPQHF.